A selection of T cell receptor beta chains follows, all from one sample in a study of identical twins. TCRdb re-called the 5' RACE reads through MiXCR, storing one row per CDR3 protein. The table lists 1.5 million to 2 million distinct CDR3 sequences, 25% to 35% of them singletons. Sequencing was performed on cord blood. The receptor source for this set is a newborn girl in good health. Both conserved end residues are part of each CDR3. Fields, in order: clone size, D gene, V gene, J gene, CDR3 protein, CDR3 DNA. The D gene is left open where the match is weak. Only some rows state a clone size, as once, few, many or a class for expanded clones.

clone size: many
D gene: -
V gene: TRBV20-1
J gene: TRBJ2-3
CDR3 protein: CSARDRLFTDTQYF
CDR3 DNA: TGCAGTGCTAGAGACCGACTATTCACAGATACGCAGTATTTT

clone size: -
D gene: TRBD1
V gene: TRBV20-1
J gene: TRBJ1-1
CDR3 protein: CSARDPLRQGNTEAFF
CDR3 DNA: TGCAGTGCTAGAGATCCCCTAAGACAGGGGAACACTGAAGCTTTCTTT

clone size: -
D gene: TRBD2
V gene: TRBV3-1
J gene: TRBJ2-2
CDR3 protein: CASSQDPPGLARIINTGELFF
CDR3 DNA: TGTGCCAGCAGCCAAGATCCGCCGGGACTAGCCAGGATAATTAACACCGGGGAGCTGTTTTTT

clone size: -
D gene: TRBD2
V gene: TRBV6-5
J gene: TRBJ2-3
CDR3 protein: CASRLAGPTDAQYF
CDR3 DNA: TGTGCCAGCAGGCTAGCGGGCCCCACAGATGCGCAGTATTTT

clone size: few
D gene: -
V gene: TRBV7-2
J gene: TRBJ2-1
CDR3 protein: CASSLIAGGAEQFF
CDR3 DNA: TGTGCCAGCAGCTTAATTGCTGGCGGGGCTGAGCAGTTCTTC

clone size: -
D gene: -
V gene: TRBV29-1
J gene: TRBJ1-1
CDR3 protein: CSVEQGTNTEAFF
CDR3 DNA: TGCAGCGTTGAACAGGGCACGAACACTGAAGCTTTCTTT

clone size: many
D gene: -
V gene: TRBV6-2/TRBV6-3
J gene: TRBJ2-1
CDR3 protein: CASSSRGSSYNEQFF
CDR3 DNA: TGTGCCAGCAGTTCCCGGGGAAGCTCCTACAATGAGCAGTTCTTC

clone size: few
D gene: -
V gene: TRBV11-2
J gene: TRBJ2-5
CDR3 protein: CASSLRRLETQYF
CDR3 DNA: TGTGCCAGCAGCTTGAGAAGGCTGGAGACCCAGTACTTC

clone size: -
D gene: -
V gene: TRBV28
J gene: TRBJ1-5
CDR3 protein: CASSSYDRPSNQPQHF
CDR3 DNA: TGTGCCAGCAGTTCATACGACAGACCTAGCAATCAGCCCCAGCATTTT

clone size: -
D gene: -
V gene: TRBV24-1
J gene: TRBJ2-3
CDR3 protein: CATRPATTTYTDTQYF
CDR3 DNA: TGTGCCACCCGACCGGCGACTACGACCTATACAGATACGCAGTATTTT

clone size: -
D gene: -
V gene: TRBV5-1
J gene: TRBJ2-3
CDR3 protein: CASSFFAGDTQYF
CDR3 DNA: TGCGCCAGCAGCTTCTTTGCGGGAGATACGCAGTATTTT

clone size: many
D gene: TRBD2
V gene: TRBV12-3/TRBV12-4
J gene: TRBJ2-1
CDR3 protein: CASSDPGGGNEQFF
CDR3 DNA: TGTGCCAGCAGTGATCCTGGGGGGGGCAATGAGCAGTTCTTC

clone size: -
D gene: TRBD1
V gene: TRBV11-2
J gene: TRBJ1-1
CDR3 protein: CASSLPRQGANTEAFF
CDR3 DNA: TGTGCCAGCAGCTTGCCACGACAGGGGGCGAACACTGAAGCTTTCTTT

clone size: many
D gene: TRBD2
V gene: TRBV28
J gene: TRBJ2-3
CDR3 protein: CASSSPGLAGGSTDTQYF
CDR3 DNA: TGTGCCAGCAGCTCCCCAGGACTAGCGGGGGGAAGCACAGATACGCAGTATTTT

clone size: few
D gene: -
V gene: TRBV6-6
J gene: TRBJ2-5
CDR3 protein: CASRAGQETQYF
CDR3 DNA: TGTGCCAGCAGGGCGGGACAAGAGACCCAGTACTTC

clone size: -
D gene: -
V gene: TRBV12-3/TRBV12-4
J gene: TRBJ1-4
CDR3 protein: CASSLGLAVNEKLFF
CDR3 DNA: TGTGCCAGCAGTTTAGGGTTGGCAGTAAATGAAAAACTGTTTTTT

clone size: few
D gene: -
V gene: TRBV6-5
J gene: TRBJ1-2
CDR3 protein: CASSSRPPYGYTF
CDR3 DNA: TGTGCCAGCAGCTCCAGACCTCCATATGGCTACACCTTC

clone size: -
D gene: TRBD2
V gene: TRBV10-3
J gene: TRBJ2-1
CDR3 protein: CAIRDGGFSYNEQFF
CDR3 DNA: TGTGCCATACGAGACGGGGGGTTTTCCTACAATGAGCAGTTCTTC

clone size: many
D gene: TRBD2
V gene: TRBV4-2
J gene: TRBJ2-3
CDR3 protein: CASSQRENTDTQYF
CDR3 DNA: TGTGCCAGCAGCCAGCGGGAGAACACAGATACGCAGTATTTT

clone size: many
D gene: TRBD1
V gene: TRBV29-1
J gene: TRBJ2-7
CDR3 protein: CSVGGVGQGVYEQYF
CDR3 DNA: TGCAGCGTTGGGGGTGTGGGACAGGGAGTCTACGAGCAGTACTTC

clone size: -
D gene: TRBD2
V gene: TRBV3-1
J gene: TRBJ2-5
CDR3 protein: CASRSTSGGRETQYF
CDR3 DNA: TGTGCCAGCAGATCCACTAGCGGAGGGAGAGAGACCCAGTACTTC

clone size: -
D gene: -
V gene: TRBV20-1
J gene: TRBJ2-7
CDR3 protein: CSARDYQEVYEQYF
CDR3 DNA: TGCAGTGCTAGAGATTATCAGGAGGTCTACGAGCAGTACTTC

clone size: few
D gene: TRBD1
V gene: TRBV24-1
J gene: TRBJ1-1
CDR3 protein: CATSDGSRDREAFF
CDR3 DNA: TGTGCCACCAGTGATGGGTCCCGGGACAGGGAAGCTTTCTTT

clone size: many
D gene: TRBD1
V gene: TRBV12-3/TRBV12-4
J gene: TRBJ2-7
CDR3 protein: CASSSPGGYEQYF
CDR3 DNA: TGTGCCAGCAGTTCTCCAGGGGGCTACGAGCAGTACTTC